These T cell receptor beta chains were read from a single sample in a study of shared clonotypes between healthy human individuals. TCRdb's copy holds only in-frame clones and misses some; the assay was immunoSEQ multiplex PCR. The table shows roughly 500,000 clones, with around four fifths occurring only once. The specimen was PBMCs. The receptor source for this set is a woman aged 40 to 50 in good health. Some clones in this sample may be carry-over from other donors' samples. Both conserved end residues are part of each CDR3. Fields, in order: D gene, V gene, CDR3 length, J gene, clone size, CDR3 protein, CDR3 DNA. The D gene is left open where the match is weak. For some rows the clone size is stated as once, few or many, or as a class when expanded; others skip it.

D: .; V: TRBV2; length: 15; J: TRBJ2-1; size: .; CDR3: CASSLQGGGANEQFF; DNA: TGTGCCAGCAGTTTACAGGGAGGTGGGGCCAATGAGCAGTTCTTC
D: .; V: TRBV6-5; length: 13; J: TRBJ1-1; size: .; CDR3: CASRRQANTEAFF; DNA: TGTGCCAGCAGAAGACAAGCTAACACTGAAGCTTTCTTT
D: .; V: TRBV9; length: 15; J: TRBJ1-5; size: many; CDR3: CASSPTANDLRPQHF; DNA: TGTGCCAGCAGCCCCACGGCGAACGACCTTCGGCCCCAGCATTTT
D: TRBD2; V: TRBV27; length: 15; J: TRBJ2-3; size: many; CDR3: CASSPTSGSRGAQYF; DNA: TGTGCCAGCAGTCCAACTAGCGGGAGTCGGGGGGCGCAGTATTTT
D: TRBD2; V: TRBV28; length: 15; J: TRBJ2-1; size: .; CDR3: CASSSSPSGSDEQFF; DNA: TGTGCCAGCAGTTCCTCCCCCAGCGGGAGCGATGAGCAGTTCTTC
D: .; V: TRBV2; length: 15; J: TRBJ2-7; size: once; CDR3: CASSLYGSTGYEQYF; DNA: TGTGCCAGCAGTCTTTATGGGAGTACTGGGTACGAGCAGTACTTC
D: .; V: TRBV30; length: 11; J: TRBJ1-2; size: .; CDR3: CAWTQGNGYTF; DNA: TGTGCCTGGACTCAGGGGAACGGCTACACCTTC
D: TRBD2; V: TRBV11-3; length: 15; J: TRBJ2-1; size: .; CDR3: CASSWGGGRSNEQFF; DNA: TGTGCCAGCAGCTGGGGGGGTGGTAGGTCGAATGAGCAGTTCTTC
D: .; V: TRBV11-2; length: 14; J: TRBJ2-7; size: .; CDR3: CASSLMVASYEQYF; DNA: TGTGCCAGCAGCTTAATGGTAGCGTCCTACGAGCAGTACTTC
D: TRBD2; V: TRBV29-1; length: 13; J: TRBJ2-5; size: once; CDR3: CSLKRGGEETQYF; DNA: TGCAGCCTAAAACGGGGGGGCGAAGAGACCCAGTACTTC
D: .; V: TRBV5-1; length: 13; J: TRBJ1-4; size: .; CDR3: CASSSPPNEKLFF; DNA: TGCGCCAGCAGCTCCCCCCCCAATGAAAAACTGTTTTTT
D: .; V: TRBV5-1; length: 17; J: TRBJ2-7; size: once; CDR3: CASSREPAGVVSYEQYF; DNA: TGCGCCAGCAGCCGGGAGCCAGCGGGCGTGGTCTCCTACGAGCAGTACTTC
D: .; V: TRBV7-2; length: 11; J: TRBJ2-7; size: .; CDR3: CASSLLNEQYF; DNA: TGTGCCAGCAGCTTGTTGAACGAGCAGTACTTC
D: .; V: TRBV28; length: 14; J: TRBJ2-7; size: once; CDR3: CASSPIPGSREQYF; DNA: TGTGCCAGCAGTCCCATCCCCGGGAGTAGGGAGCAGTACTTC
D: .; V: TRBV18; length: 13; J: TRBJ1-2; size: .; CDR3: CASVPDSDGGYTF; DNA: TGTGCCAGCGTCCCGGATTCCGACGGAGGCTACACCTTC
D: TRBD1; V: TRBV28; length: 17; J: TRBJ1-2; size: .; CDR3: CASSSPPGTAEPYGYTF; DNA: TGTGCCAGCAGTTCACCCCCCGGGACAGCTGAACCCTATGGCTACACCTTC
D: .; V: TRBV6-5; length: 11; J: TRBJ2-5; size: .; CDR3: CASSPGVRWYF; DNA: TGTGCCAGCAGTCCCGGAGTTAGGTGGTACTTC
D: .; V: TRBV30; length: 13; J: TRBJ2-7; size: .; CDR3: CAWTWDNIYEQYF; DNA: TGTGCCTGGACCTGGGACAATATCTACGAGCAGTACTTC
D: TRBD2; V: TRBV28; length: 17; J: TRBJ2-2; size: .; CDR3: CASSFDSGRAGTGELFF; DNA: TGTGCCAGCAGTTTTGATAGCGGGAGGGCCGGCACCGGGGAGCTGTTTTTT
D: TRBD2; V: TRBV7-2; length: 15; J: TRBJ2-7; size: .; CDR3: CASSESSGRLHEQYF; DNA: TGTGCCAGCAGCGAATCTAGCGGGAGGCTCCACGAGCAGTACTTC
D: .; V: TRBV10-3; length: 11; J: TRBJ1-1; size: .; CDR3: CAISGNEQAFF; DNA: TGTGCCATCAGTGGGAACGAGCAAGCTTTCTTT
D: .; V: TRBV28; length: 15; J: TRBJ2-2; size: .; CDR3: CASSLDFLNTGELFF; DNA: TGTGCCAGCAGTTTAGATTTTTTGAACACCGGGGAGCTGTTTTTT
D: .; V: TRBV27; length: 14; J: TRBJ1-2; size: .; CDR3: CASSGVRENYGYTF; DNA: TGTGCCAGCAGTGGGGTCAGGGAAAACTATGGCTACACCTTC
D: TRBD2; V: TRBV14; length: 17; J: TRBJ2-3; size: few; CDR3: CASSHRLAGVLTDTQYF; DNA: TGTGCCAGCAGCCACAGACTAGCGGGAGTCCTCACAGATACGCAGTATTTT
D: TRBD1; V: TRBV7-3; length: 14; J: TRBJ2-2; size: .; CDR3: CASSQGTVGGELFF; DNA: TGTGCCAGCAGCCAGGGGACAGTAGGCGGGGAGCTGTTTTTT
D: .; V: TRBV29-1; length: 15; J: TRBJ2-1; size: .; CDR3: CSVEVFQSSYNEQFF; DNA: TGCAGCGTTGAAGTTTTCCAGAGCTCCTACAATGAGCAGTTCTTC
D: .; V: TRBV11-2; length: 15; J: TRBJ2-3; size: .; CDR3: CASSPNRGGTDTQYF; DNA: TGTGCCAGCAGCCCTAATCGGGGAGGCACAGATACGCAGTATTTT
D: TRBD2; V: TRBV11-2; length: 15; J: TRBJ2-1; size: .; CDR3: CASSLDQRGYNEQFF; DNA: TGTGCCAGCAGCTTAGACCAGCGGGGTTACAATGAGCAGTTCTTC
D: TRBD1; V: TRBV30; length: 14; J: TRBJ1-2; size: .; CDR3: CAWSVPGTGYGYTF; DNA: TGTGCCTGGAGTGTACCCGGGACAGGCTATGGCTACACCTTC
D: TRBD2; V: TRBV28; length: 15; J: TRBJ2-7; size: .; CDR3: CASSPTSGKWYEQYF; DNA: TGTGCCAGCAGCCCAACTAGCGGGAAATGGTACGAGCAGTACTTC
D: TRBD2; V: TRBV20-1; length: 10; J: TRBJ2-3; size: many; CDR3: CSLGTSLQYF; DNA: TGCAGCCTGGGGACTAGCTTGCAGTATTTT
D: TRBD2; V: TRBV7-9; length: 17; J: TRBJ2-1; size: .; CDR3: CASSRGTSGSHYNEQFF; DNA: TGTGCCAGCAGCCGTGGGACTAGCGGGAGCCACTACAATGAGCAGTTCTTC
D: TRBD2; V: TRBV5-1; length: 17; J: TRBJ2-3; size: .; CDR3: CASSPSGGGGRTDTQYF; DNA: TGCGCCAGCAGCCCATCCGGGGGGGGAGGACGCACAGATACGCAGTATTTT
D: TRBD1; V: TRBV28; length: 15; J: TRBJ2-2; size: .; CDR3: CASSLLQGARRELFF; DNA: TGTGCCAGCAGTTTGCTCCAGGGGGCGCGGAGGGAGCTGTTTTTT
D: .; V: TRBV5-8; length: 16; J: TRBJ1-6; size: .; CDR3: CASSARGGRAYSPLHF; DNA: TGTGCCAGCAGCGCCCGAGGGGGGAGAGCTTACTCACCCCTCCACTTT
D: TRBD1; V: TRBV5-1; length: 12; J: TRBJ2-7; size: .; CDR3: CASSRDSYEQYF; DNA: TGCGCCAGCAGCCGGGACAGTTACGAGCAGTACTTC
D: TRBD1; V: TRBV7-7; length: 14; J: TRBJ2-5; size: .; CDR3: CASSRTGLGETQYF; DNA: TGTGCTAGCAGCCGGACAGGGTTGGGGGAGACCCAGTACTTC
D: TRBD1; V: TRBV18; length: 18; J: TRBJ2-7; size: .; CDR3: CASSPSALGQGSSYEQYF; DNA: TGTGCCAGCTCCCCCTCGGCTTTGGGACAGGGAAGCTCCTACGAGCAGTACTTC
D: TRBD1; V: TRBV2; length: 14; J: TRBJ1-2; size: .; CDR3: CASTERQGAYGYTF; DNA: TGTGCCAGCACGGAGAGACAGGGGGCCTATGGCTACACCTTC
D: .; V: TRBV28; length: 12; J: TRBJ2-7; size: .; CDR3: CASGLATNEQYF; DNA: TGTGCCTCGGGGCTAGCTACCAACGAGCAGTACTTC
D: TRBD1; V: TRBV14; length: 15; J: TRBJ2-7; size: .; CDR3: CASSLRTGWSYEQYF; DNA: TGTGCCAGCAGCCTGAGGACAGGTTGGTCCTACGAGCAGTACTTC
D: .; V: TRBV27; length: 15; J: TRBJ1-2; size: .; CDR3: CASSLTAVFSYGYTF; DNA: TGTGCCAGCAGTTTAACCGCCGTGTTCAGTTATGGCTACACCTTC
D: .; V: TRBV5-8; length: 14; J: TRBJ2-7; size: few; CDR3: CASSHGYSPYEQYF; DNA: TGTGCCAGCAGCCATGGCTACAGCCCCTACGAGCAGTACTTC
D: .; V: TRBV7-9; length: 19; J: TRBJ2-7; size: .; CDR3: CASSLAVRTGGLGSHEQYF; DNA: TGTGCCAGCAGCCTAGCGGTGAGAACAGGGGGACTGGGGTCCCACGAGCAGTACTTC
D: TRBD2; V: TRBV2; length: 14; J: TRBJ2-1; size: once; CDR3: CASSRLAAYNEQFF; DNA: TGTGCCAGCAGTAGGCTAGCGGCCTACAATGAGCAGTTCTTC
D: .; V: TRBV5-4; length: 13; J: TRBJ2-1; size: .; CDR3: CASSLTEYNEQFF; DNA: TGTGCCAGCAGCTTGACAGAATACAATGAGCAGTTCTTC
D: .; V: TRBV9; length: 14; J: TRBJ2-5; size: .; CDR3: CASSVGGGRETQYF; DNA: TGTGCCAGCAGCGTAGGAGGGGGTAGGGAGACCCAGTACTTC
D: .; V: TRBV28; length: 13; J: TRBJ2-1; size: .; CDR3: CASIGGWGNEQFF; DNA: TGTGCCAGCATCGGAGGGTGGGGAAATGAGCAGTTCTTC
D: TRBD1; V: TRBV28; length: 17; J: TRBJ1-1; size: .; CDR3: CASSSHRGQKGVTEAFF; DNA: TGTGCCAGCAGTTCCCACAGGGGCCAAAAAGGGGTCACTGAAGCTTTCTTT
D: .; V: TRBV28; length: 12; J: TRBJ2-2; size: .; CDR3: CASSRQLGELFF; DNA: TGTGCCAGCAGCCGCCAATTGGGGGAGCTGTTTTTT
D: .; V: TRBV11-3; length: 15; J: TRBJ2-1; size: .; CDR3: CASSLGGGPRVKQFF; DNA: TGTGCCAGCAGCTTAGGGGGCGGGCCCCGTGTTAAGCAGTTCTTC